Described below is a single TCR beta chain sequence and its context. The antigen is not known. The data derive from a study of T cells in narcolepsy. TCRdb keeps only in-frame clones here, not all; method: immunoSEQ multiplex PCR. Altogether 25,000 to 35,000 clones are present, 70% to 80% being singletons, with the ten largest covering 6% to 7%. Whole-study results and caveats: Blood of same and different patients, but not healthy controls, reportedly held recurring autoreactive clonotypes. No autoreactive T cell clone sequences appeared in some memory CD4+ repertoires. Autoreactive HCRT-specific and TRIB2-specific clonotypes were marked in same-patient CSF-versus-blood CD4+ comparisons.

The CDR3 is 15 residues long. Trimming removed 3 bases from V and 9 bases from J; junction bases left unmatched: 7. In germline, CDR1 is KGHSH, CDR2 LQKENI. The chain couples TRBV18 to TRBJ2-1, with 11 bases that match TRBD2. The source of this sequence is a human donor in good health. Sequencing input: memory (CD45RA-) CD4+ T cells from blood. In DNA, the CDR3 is TGTGCCAGCTCACCGATAGCGGGAGGGCCCGTTGAGCAGTTCTTC. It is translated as CASSPIAGGPVEQFF.